These 2 T cell receptor beta chains were all obtained from the same sample, sequenced in a study of blood T cell repertoires in COVID-19. Repertoires were generated with immunoSEQ multiplex PCR, while TCRdb's copy carries only in-frame clones and drops some. This table has 350,000 to 450,000 clones, approximately 87% appearing once. Sequences were obtained from PBMCs or T cells enriched from blood (not recorded which). Receptor source: a man between 35 and 55 years old in a cohort exposed to, infected with or recovered from COVID-19 (not recorded which).

The V and J genes are TRBV20-1 and TRBJ2-7, with 7 bases fitting TRBD2. Germline V CDR1 and CDR2: DFQATT, SNEGSKA (reference sequence). With V trimmed by 3 bases and J by 6 bases, 20 bases remained unmatched. This CDR3 region has 17 residues. CDR3 DNA sequence: TGCAGTGCTAGTCTTCCGGGGAGTGGGAGGGCCCTCGGCGAGCAGTACTTC. Protein product: CSASLPGSGRALGEQYF.

V usage is TRBV5-4 and J usage is TRBJ2-7; 7 bases are a match to TRBD2. The CDR3 contains 13 residues. The V and J ends lost 2 bases and 3 bases, in that order; junction bases with no gene match: 2. Germline V gene sequence: CDR1 SGHNT, CDR2 YYREEE (reference sequence). This chain's CDR3 is CASSLRTSYEQYF. The CDR3 bases are TGTGCCAGCAGCTTAAGGACTAGCTACGAGCAGTACTTC.